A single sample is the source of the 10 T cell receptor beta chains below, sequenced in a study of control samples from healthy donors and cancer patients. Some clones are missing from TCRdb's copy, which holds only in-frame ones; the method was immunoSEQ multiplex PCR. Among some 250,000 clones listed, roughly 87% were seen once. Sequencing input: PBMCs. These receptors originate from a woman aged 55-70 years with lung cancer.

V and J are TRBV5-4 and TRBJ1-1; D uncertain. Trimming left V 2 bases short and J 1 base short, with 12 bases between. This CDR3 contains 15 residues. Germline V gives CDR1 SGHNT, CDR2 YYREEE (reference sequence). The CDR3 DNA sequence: TGTGCCAGCAGCTTTTCAGTTGTAAGGAACACTGAAGCTTTCTTT. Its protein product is CASSFSVVRNTEAFF.

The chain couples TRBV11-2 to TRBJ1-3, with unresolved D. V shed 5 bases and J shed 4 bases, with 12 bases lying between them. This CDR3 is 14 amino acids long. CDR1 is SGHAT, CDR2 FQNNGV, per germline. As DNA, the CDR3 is TGTGCCAGCAGCCCGCAATTAAGCGGAAACACCATATATTTT. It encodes CASSPQLSGNTIYF.

DNA for the CDR3: TGCGCCAGCAGCCTCGGGTCCTACACTAACACTGAAGCTTTCTTT. This translates into CASSLGSYTNTEAFF. The chain combines TRBV5-1 with TRBJ1-1; no clear D gene. CDR3 size: 15 residues. V was cut by 4 bases and J by 2 bases, with 15 bases left in between. Per germline, CDR1 SGHRS and CDR2 YFSETQ.

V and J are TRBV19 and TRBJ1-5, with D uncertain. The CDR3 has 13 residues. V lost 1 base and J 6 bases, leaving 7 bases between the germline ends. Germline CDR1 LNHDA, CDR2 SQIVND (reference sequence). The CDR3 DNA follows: TGTGCCAGTAGTATAGGGATTTCTCAGCCCCAGCATTTT. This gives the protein CASSIGISQPQHF. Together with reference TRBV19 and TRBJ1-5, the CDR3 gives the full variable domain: DGGITQSPKYLFRKEGQNVTLSCEQNLNHDAMYWYRQDPGQGLRLIYYSQIVNDFQKGDIAEGYSVSREKKESFPLTVTSAQKNPTAFYLCASSIGISQPQHFGDGTRLSIL.

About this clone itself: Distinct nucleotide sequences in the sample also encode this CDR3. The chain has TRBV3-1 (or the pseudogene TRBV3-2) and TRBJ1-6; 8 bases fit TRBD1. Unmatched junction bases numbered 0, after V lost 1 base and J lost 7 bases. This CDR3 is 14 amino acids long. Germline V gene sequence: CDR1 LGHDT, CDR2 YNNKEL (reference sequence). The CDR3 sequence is CASSQGTGNSPLHF. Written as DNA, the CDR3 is TGTGCCAGCAGCCAAGGGACAGGGAATTCACCCCTCCACTTT.

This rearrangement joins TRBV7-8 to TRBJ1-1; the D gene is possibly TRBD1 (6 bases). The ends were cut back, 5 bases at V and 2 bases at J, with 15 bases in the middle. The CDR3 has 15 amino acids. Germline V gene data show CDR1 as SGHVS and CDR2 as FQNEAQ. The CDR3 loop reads CASSRKGGFNTEAFF. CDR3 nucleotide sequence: TGTGCCAGCAGCCGTAAGGGGGGTTTCAACACTGAAGCTTTCTTT. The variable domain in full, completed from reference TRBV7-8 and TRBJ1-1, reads GAGVSQSPRYKVAKRGQDVALRCDPISGHVSLFWYQQALGQGPEFLTYFQNEAQLDKSGLPSDRFFAERPEGSVSTLKIQRTQQEDSAVYLCASSRKGGFNTEAFFGQGTRLTVV.

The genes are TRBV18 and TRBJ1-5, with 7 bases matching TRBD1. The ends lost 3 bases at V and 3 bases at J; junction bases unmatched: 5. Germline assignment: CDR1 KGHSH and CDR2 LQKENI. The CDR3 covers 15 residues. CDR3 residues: CASSPLDRSNQPQHF. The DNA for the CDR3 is TGTGCCAGCTCACCTTTGGACAGGTCCAATCAGCCCCAGCATTTT.

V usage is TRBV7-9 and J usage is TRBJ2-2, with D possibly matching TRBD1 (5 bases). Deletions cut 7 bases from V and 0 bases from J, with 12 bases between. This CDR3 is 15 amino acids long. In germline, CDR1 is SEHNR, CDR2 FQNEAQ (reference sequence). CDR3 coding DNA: TGTGCCAGCACCCTGGCGGACACGAACACCGGGGAGCTGTTTTTT. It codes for CASTLADTNTGELFF.

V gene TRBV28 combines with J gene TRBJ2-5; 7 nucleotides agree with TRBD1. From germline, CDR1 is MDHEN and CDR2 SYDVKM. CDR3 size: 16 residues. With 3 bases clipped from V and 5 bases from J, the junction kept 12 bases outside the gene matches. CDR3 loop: CASSFVYPGGRETQYF. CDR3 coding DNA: TGTGCCAGCAGTTTTGTATACCCAGGGGGTAGGGAGACCCAGTACTTC.

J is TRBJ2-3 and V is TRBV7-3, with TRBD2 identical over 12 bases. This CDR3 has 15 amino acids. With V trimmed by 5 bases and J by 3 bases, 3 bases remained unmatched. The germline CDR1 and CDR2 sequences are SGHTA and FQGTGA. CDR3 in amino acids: CASSPTSGGTDTQYF. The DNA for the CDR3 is TGTGCCAGCAGCCCGACTAGCGGGGGTACAGATACGCAGTATTTT.